This T cell receptor beta chain stems from a study of blood T cell repertoires in COVID-19. Overall study context: Whether acute or convalescent, the COVID-19 samples came from the United States, Italy and Spain.

In the authors' methods: The authors estimated nucleated cell counts from reference gene primer amplification. Clones were sequenced by immunoSEQ multiplex PCR, and TCRdb holds only the in-frame ones, with some missing. That table supplies the V and J calls and clone size; D and trimming were determined from the DNA. This table has roughly 410,000 clones, about 89% appearing once. CDR1 and CDR2 (germline): SQVTM, ANQGSEA. This CDR3 contains 14 residues. With 1 base removed from V and 8 bases from J, the gap between germline ends came to 15 bases. The sample consisted of peripheral blood. The gene calls are TRBV29-1 and TRBJ2-1; TRBD2 might be the D (5 bases). This receptor was obtained from a man aged 35 to 55 with acute or convalescent COVID-19. DNA for the CDR3: TGCAGCGTTGAAGCCCCATCTAGAGGGTATGAGCAGTTCTTC. Translation gives CSVEAPSRGYEQFF.